Following are 28 T cell receptor beta chains from one sample sequenced in a study of T-cell reconstitution after alpha-beta-depleted transplantation in children. The TCRbeta library was prepared with unique molecular identifiers. TCRdb redid the calling of the PCR reads with MiXCR, one entry per CDR3 protein. This table holds nearly 250,000 distinct CDR3 sequences, 6.5% to 9% found once. The sample here was PBMCs, mostly from graft donor cells, taken 180 days after TCRalphabeta/CD19-depleted stem cell transplant. The receptors originated from a male patient aged 10 to 17 who had a stem cell transplant for acute lymphoblastic leukemia, so the T cells may come from the graft donor.

This clonotype was seen many times. The chain is built from TRBV5-1 and TRBJ2-1, with 8 bases matching TRBD2. From germline, CDR1 is SGHRS and CDR2 YFSETQ. This CDR3 is built from 19 residues. V lost 3 bases and J lost 2; bases outside the gene matches: 16. The CDR3 nucleotides read TGCGCCAGCAGCTGGGTTCCCAGGGCAAGCGGGGGAACCTACAATGAGCAGTTCTTC. Amino acids: CASSWVPRASGGTYNEQFF.

The V gene is TRBV4-1, the J gene TRBJ2-5, with TRBD1 matching over 8 bases. The CDR3 is made up of 16 amino acids. In germline, CDR1 is MGHRA, CDR2 YSYEKL. V shed 6 bases and J 5 bases; nucleotides not matched to a gene: 14. The CDR3, as DNA: TGCGCCAGCAGACAAATAGCAGGGGGCGCGGGGGAGACCCAGTACTTC. It specifies CASRQIAGGAGETQYF.

This clonotype was found many times. The chain carries TRBV27 and TRBJ2-7, with D hard to call. Trimming cost V 0 bases and J 0 bases, with 3 bases left between them. The CDR3 is 13 amino acids. Germline values: CDR1 MNHEY, CDR2 SMNVEV (reference sequence). This chain's CDR3 is CASSLSVSYEQYF. The DNA of the CDR3 is TGTGCCAGCAGTTTATCGGTCTCCTACGAGCAGTACTTC.

The chain uses TRBV12-3 or TRBV12-4 and TRBJ2-7; D is perhaps TRBD2 (6 bases). The CDR3 spans 14 residues. Trimming cost V 6 bases and J 3 bases, with 15 bases left between them. The CDR3 region has the DNA TGTGCCAGCAGGCCCGCGGGGACTTACTACGAGCAGTACTTC. Protein product: CASRPAGTYYEQYF.

Many counts were recorded for this clonotype. CDR3 nucleotide sequence: TGTGCCATCAGGCTGACAGGAGGAGCAGATACGCAGTATTTT. This encodes CAIRLTGGADTQYF. The chain uses TRBV10-3 and TRBJ2-3; TRBD1 is a possible D gene (6 bases). The CDR3 is 14 amino acids. Deletions cut 6 bases from V and 4 bases from J, with 14 bases between. Germline V gives CDR1 ENHRY, CDR2 SYGVKD.

This clonotype was seen at least ten times. The chain recombines TRBV7-9 with TRBJ2-2; D tentatively fits TRBD1 or TRBD2 (6 bases each). Germline lookup yields CDR1 SEHNR and CDR2 FQNEAQ (reference sequence). Trimming left V 4 bases short and J 5 bases short, with 11 bases between. There are 14 residues in the CDR3. This CDR3 reads CASSYGGGTGELFF. Written as DNA, the CDR3 is TGTGCCAGCAGCTACGGAGGGGGGACCGGGGAGCTGTTTTTT.

In this sample, this clonotype turned up many times. The chain employs TRBV12-3 or TRBV12-4 and TRBJ2-5, with 8 bases lining up with TRBD1. Trimming cost V 6 bases and J 1 base; bases outside gene matches: 4. This CDR3 is built from 14 residues. The CDR3 spells CASSSTGGQETQYF. CDR3 DNA: TGTGCCAGCAGCTCAACAGGGGGCCAAGAGACCCAGTACTTC.

This clonotype was counted many times. The chain has TRBV6-2 or TRBV6-3 and TRBJ2-7, with TRBD2 matching 9 bases. V shed 5 bases and J 2 bases; nucleotides not matched to a gene: 4. The CDR3 covers 14 residues. Germline CDR1 MNHEY, CDR2 SVGEGT. The CDR3 DNA follows: TGTGCCAGCAGTGAGCGGGGGGCCACCTACGAGCAGTACTTC. This codes for CASSERGATYEQYF.

This clonotype showed up many times. V and J are TRBV4-1 and TRBJ2-1; TRBD1 matches 7 bases. The junction had 9 bases not matched to a gene; V was cut back by 4 bases and J by 0 bases. This CDR3 has 17 amino acids. Germline V CDR1 and CDR2: MGHRA, YSYEKL. The CDR3 DNA reads TGCGCCAGCAGCCTCAGGGACAGCCACTCCTCCTACAATGAGCAGTTCTTC. Protein: CASSLRDSHSSYNEQFF.

This clonotype was counted at least ten times. The chain joins TRBV28 to TRBJ1-1; TRBD1 might be the D (5 bases). Trimming removed 7 bases from V and 4 bases from J, with 19 bases in between. The germline CDR1 and CDR2 sequences are MDHEN and SYDVKM. This CDR3 spans 15 amino acids. The CDR3, as DNA: TGTGCCAGCACCCTAAGGGGAGGTAAGGGCACTGAAGCTTTCTTT. Its protein product is CASTLRGGKGTEAFF.

This clonotype occurred many times. The V call is TRBV7-9, the J call TRBJ1-4; D unresolved. Trimming cost V 5 bases and J 3 bases, with 13 bases left between them. The CDR3 is 15 residues long. From germline, CDR1 is SEHNR and CDR2 FQNEAQ (reference sequence). CDR3 amino acids: CASSLVAGSNEKLFF. The CDR3 DNA reads as TGTGCCAGCAGCCTGGTTGCGGGCTCTAATGAAAAACTGTTTTTT.

This clonotype was recorded at least ten times. The gene calls are TRBV20-1 and TRBJ1-4, with D uncertain. The V end was cut by 3 bases, the J end by 8 bases, with 10 bases between. The V gene's germline CDR1 is DFQATT and CDR2 SNEGSKA (reference sequence). This CDR3 region has 12 residues. DNA of the CDR3: TGCAGTGCTAGGCGGTACCCCGAAAAACTGTTTTTT. It codes for CSARRYPEKLFF.

This clonotype showed up many times. V gene TRBV5-5 combines with J gene TRBJ2-7; D is undetermined. Germline V gene sequence: CDR1 SGHKS, CDR2 YYEKEE (reference sequence). V was trimmed by 4 bases and J by 1 base, leaving 9 bases between them. This CDR3 contains 13 residues. CDR3 sequence reads: CASSPPESYEQYF. As DNA, the CDR3 is TGTGCCAGCAGCCCCCCCGAGTCCTACGAGCAGTACTTC.

In its sample, this clonotype was seen many times. This chain connects TRBV28 to TRBJ2-7; 15 bases map to TRBD2. V trimming: 5 bases; J trimming: 6 bases; junction bases outside the gene matches: 14. The CDR3 consists of 18 residues. Germline V gene sequence: CDR1 MDHEN, CDR2 SYDVKM. CDR3 protein: CASSQPGLAGGPLGEQYF. Written as DNA, the CDR3 is TGTGCCAGCAGTCAACCGGGACTAGCGGGAGGTCCCCTGGGCGAGCAGTACTTC.

This clonotype was detected ten times or more. V and J are TRBV7-2 and TRBJ1-1; D uncertain. This CDR3 region has 14 residues. The V and J ends lost 5 bases and 6 bases respectively, with 16 bases between them. Per the germline V gene, CDR1 is SGHTA and CDR2 is FQGNSA. The CDR3 DNA follows: TGTGCCAGCAGCCCGTGGAAGGGCGGGCCTGAAGCTTTCTTT. This codes for CASSPWKGGPEAFF.

This clonotype showed up many times. V usage is TRBV6-5 and J usage is TRBJ1-5, with 8 bases identical to TRBD1. V dropped 6 bases and J dropped 5; count of bases not matched to a gene: 6. Germline assignment: CDR1 MNHEY and CDR2 SVGAGI. This CDR3 contains 14 residues. In nucleotides, the CDR3 is TGTGCCAGCAGATATCAGGGGGCATATCAGCCCCAGCATTTT. This gives the protein CASRYQGAYQPQHF.

This clonotype has a count of ten or more. The chain uses TRBV29-1 and TRBJ2-7, with 7 positions matching TRBD2. Germline lookup yields CDR1 SQVTM and CDR2 ANQGSEA. The CDR3 spans 16 residues. V dropped 4 bases and J dropped 2; count of bases not matched to a gene: 14. CDR3: CSVGLGLAVSAYEQYF. In nucleotides, the CDR3 is TGCAGCGTTGGATTAGGTCTAGCGGTTTCCGCCTACGAGCAGTACTTC.

This clonotype occurred many times. The genes are TRBV5-1 and TRBJ2-3; TRBD1 might be the D (5 bases). In germline, CDR1 is SGHRS, CDR2 YFSETQ. The CDR3 is made up of 15 amino acids. Trimming left V 0 bases short and J 3 bases short, with 11 bases between. Here the CDR3 reads CASSLEVRVTDTQYF. The CDR3 bases are TGCGCCAGCAGCTTGGAGGTCAGGGTGACAGATACGCAGTATTTT.

Many counts were recorded for this clonotype. The rearrangement links TRBV28 to TRBJ2-7; TRBD1 aligns across 7 bases. Unmatched junction bases numbered 7, after V lost 4 bases and J lost 1 base. Germline CDR1 MDHEN, CDR2 SYDVKM. The CDR3 has 15 amino acids. DNA of the CDR3: TGTGCCAGCAGTTCCCCGGAGACAGGGTCCTACGAGCAGTACTTC. Amino acids: CASSSPETGSYEQYF.

This clonotype has at least ten counts. The chain carries TRBV15 and TRBJ2-7, with D perhaps matching TRBD1 or TRBD2 (6 bases each). Germline CDR1 and CDR2: LNHNV and YYDKDF (reference sequence). V was trimmed by 4 bases and J by 5 bases, leaving 12 bases between them. This CDR3 contains 13 residues. The DNA for the CDR3 is TGTGCCACCAGCACCCAGGGGAGGAACGAGCAGTACTTC. Its translation: CATSTQGRNEQYF.

As regards this clonotype: This may stem from a read error, because a much larger clone lies one nucleotide away. The CDR3 is CASTDGTGVHNEQFF. CDR3 coding DNA: TGTGCCAGCACCGACGGGACAGGGGTCCACAATGAGCAGTTCTTC. The gene calls are TRBV2 and TRBJ2-1, with TRBD1 matching over 10 bases. The V gene's germline CDR1 is SNHLY and CDR2 FYNNEI. After removal of 7 bases from V and 5 bases from J, the junction contained 8 bases not matched to a gene. The CDR3 spans 15 residues. The full variable domain, with the rest looked up from reference TRBV2 and TRBJ2-1, is EPEVTQTPSHQVTQMGQEVILRCVPISNHLYFYWYRQILGQKVEFLVSFYNNEISEKSEIFDDQFSVERPDGSNFTLKIRSTKLEDSAMYFCASTDGTGVHNEQFFGPGTRLTVL.

This clonotype occurred many times. The chain has TRBV13 and TRBJ1-4; D is unclear. V was shortened by 6 bases and J by 5 bases, with 10 bases between the two germline ends. There are 13 residues in the CDR3. The germline CDR1 and CDR2 sequences are PRHDT and FYEKMQ (reference sequence). The CDR3 loop reads CASRREPNEKLFF. In DNA, the CDR3 is TGTGCCAGCAGGCGGGAGCCCAATGAAAAACTGTTTTTT. Combining the CDR3 with reference TRBV13 and TRBJ1-4 gives the whole variable domain AAGVIQSPRHLIKEKRETATLKCYPIPRHDTVYWYQQGPGQDPQFLISFYEKMQSDKGSIPDRFSAQQFSDYHSELNMSSLELGDSALYFCASRREPNEKLFFGSGTQLSVL.

This clonotype has at least ten counts. The genes are TRBV12-3 or TRBV12-4 and TRBJ2-5; perhaps TRBD2 as D (6 bases). Trimming removed 0 bases from V and 7 bases from J, with 9 bases in between. The CDR3 sequence is 13 residues long. This chain's CDR3 is CASSLADYGTQYF. CDR3 coding DNA: TGTGCCAGCAGTTTAGCGGACTATGGGACCCAGTACTTC.

This clonotype came up many times. The rearrangement links TRBV7-3 to TRBJ1-1; tentatively, D is TRBD1 (5 bases). The CDR3 sequence is 13 residues long. From germline, CDR1 is SGHTA and CDR2 FQGTGA. Trimming removed 2 bases at V and 7 bases at J, with 11 bases between. CDR3 in DNA: TGTGCCAGCAGCTTAGACAGCCAGGGTGAAGCTTTCTTT. It yields the protein CASSLDSQGEAFF.

This clonotype was found many times. The rearrangement joins TRBV5-1 to TRBJ1-1; D is possibly TRBD1 (6 bases). The CDR3 is 13 residues long. Germline CDR1 reads SGHRS; CDR2 reads YFSETQ. V was pared by 4 bases and J by 1 base, with 8 bases between. The CDR3 DNA is TGCGCCAGCAGCGGGGGGCCGAACACTGAAGCTTTCTTT. This codes for CASSGGPNTEAFF.

This clonotype was detected many times. The V and J genes are TRBV18 and TRBJ1-6, with 7 positions matching TRBD1. This CDR3 region has 15 residues. V was clipped by 5 bases and J by 7 bases; unmatched bases: 8. The germline gives CDR1 KGHSH, CDR2 LQKENI. CDR3 protein: CASSASTGLNSPLHF. CDR3 nucleotides: TGTGCCAGCTCAGCTTCGACAGGGTTAAATTCACCCCTCCACTTT.

This clonotype has a count of ten or more. This chain connects TRBV4-1 to TRBJ2-7; either TRBD1 or TRBD2 may supply D (5 bases each). Trimming shortened V by 1 base and J by 3 bases, and 31 bases separated the two germline ends. The CDR3 is 21 amino acids. Germline CDR1 reads MGHRA; CDR2 reads YSYEKL. The CDR3 sequence is CASSQGPPGKRGIHVGYEQYF. The CDR3 nucleotides are TGCGCCAGCAGCCAAGGTCCCCCCGGGAAGAGGGGAATTCATGTGGGCTACGAGCAGTACTTC.

This clonotype was observed many times. V is TRBV5-1 and J is TRBJ2-5; TRBD1 is a possible D gene (6 bases). This CDR3 comprises 16 residues. Trimming left V 2 bases short and J 9 bases short, with 23 bases between. CDR1 and CDR2 (germline): SGHRS, YFSETQ. This CDR3 reads CASSLNRDTSLVAQYF. CDR3 DNA: TGCGCCAGCAGCTTAAACCGGGACACCTCCCTCGTGGCCCAGTACTTC.